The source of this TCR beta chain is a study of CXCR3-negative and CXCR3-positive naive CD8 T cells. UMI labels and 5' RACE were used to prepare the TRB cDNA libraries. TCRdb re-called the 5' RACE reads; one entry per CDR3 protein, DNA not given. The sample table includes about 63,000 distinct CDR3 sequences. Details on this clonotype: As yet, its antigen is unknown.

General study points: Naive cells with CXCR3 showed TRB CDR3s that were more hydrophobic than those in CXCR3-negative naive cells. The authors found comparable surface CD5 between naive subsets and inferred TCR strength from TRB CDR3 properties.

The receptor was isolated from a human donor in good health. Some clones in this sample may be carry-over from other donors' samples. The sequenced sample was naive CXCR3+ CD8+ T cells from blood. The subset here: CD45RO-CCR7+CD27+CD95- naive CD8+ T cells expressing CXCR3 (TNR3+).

The CDR3 region is CSVEMWGRRGDYGYTF. The chain combines TRBV29-1 with TRBJ1-2; the TCRdb call, TRBD1, lacks DNA for checking. The CDR3 totals 16 residues. Germline-derived CDR1 and CDR2 are SQVTM and ANQGSEA.